This TCR beta chain was captured in a study of blood T cells in healthy people across ages. This clonotype occurred a few times. For the second PCR, which ran for about 7 to 11 cycles, a sample-barcoded 5' primer and a J-beta primer mix were used. TCRdb re-derived calls from the 5' RACE reads in MiXCR, one entry per CDR3 protein. The table lists about 1.6 million distinct CDR3 sequences, about 35% of them singletons. Trimming pared 1 base from V and 5 bases from J, leaving 14 bases between. The CDR3 sequence is 14 residues long. The V gene's germline CDR1 is DFQATT and CDR2 SNEGSKA (reference sequence).

Sample: blood. The chain employs TRBV20-1 and TRBJ1-1; D is unclear. The clonotype comes from a woman younger than 45 in good health. The CDR3 loop reads CSARAGQVTTEAFF. CDR3 DNA sequence: TGCAGTGCTAGAGCGGGTCAGGTCACGACTGAAGCTTTCTTT.